The clone carrying this T cell receptor beta chain was counted a few times. Its target is unknown. The record originates from a study of tissue T cells after allogeneic stem cell transplantation. Study context: Samples with visible lymphocytes on H&E were prioritized for sequencing.

Sequencing was performed with immunoSEQ multiplex PCR; in TCRdb, only in-frame clones are kept and a portion is missing. The sample has 3,500 to 4,500 clones, about 76% seen once. Median post-mortem interval was roughly 9.9 hours for GI, liver, skin and lymphoid tissues. This CDR3 comprises 14 residues. V lost 0 bases and J lost 1, with 7 bases in between. CDR1 is LNHNV and CDR2 is YYDKDF in the germline V gene (reference sequence). Study findings and constraints: Blood and spleen captured only part of the tissue TCR repertoire. Alloreactivity or antigen specificity of tissue TCRs was not determined; some clones might be host cells.

The chain joins TRBV15 to TRBJ2-7; the D is unclear. This receptor was obtained from a woman aged 18 to 55 with breast cancer. Source: left colon tissue, taken at autopsy. This CDR3 is CATSRDRRSYEQYF. CDR3 DNA sequence: TGTGCCACCAGCAGAGATCGTCGGTCCTACGAGCAGTACTTC.